What follows are 13 T cell receptor beta chains derived from one specimen sequenced in a study of blood T cell repertoires in COVID-19. Clones were read by immunoSEQ multiplex PCR, and TCRdb kept only the in-frame ones, dropping some. The table includes under 300,000 clones, roughly 89% detected once. The sample taken for sequencing was peripheral blood. These receptors all stem from a woman in her thirties or forties who had recovered from COVID-19.

The chain employs TRBV29-1 and TRBJ2-2; tentative D call: TRBD1 (5 bases). The CDR3 covers 14 residues. CDR1 and CDR2 from the germline V gene are SQVTM and ANQGSEA. The V end was cut by 4 bases, the J end by 0 bases, with 9 bases between. The CDR3 DNA is TGCAGCGTTGCGGCAGGGCCGAACACCGGGGAGCTGTTTTTT. Residues: CSVAAGPNTGELFF.

The CDR3 DNA is TGTGCCACGGGGGGGGTGGAAAAACTGTTTTTT. The encoded protein is CATGGVEKLFF. The rearrangement joins TRBV30 to TRBJ1-4, with TRBD1 as a possible D gene (5 bases). The CDR3 runs 11 residues. Germline CDR1 is GTSNPN and CDR2 is SVGIG (reference sequence). V shed 8 bases and J shed 8 bases, with 12 bases lying between them.

V and J are TRBV11-2 and TRBJ2-3, with D perhaps TRBD1 (6 bases). V was clipped by 5 bases and J by 6 bases, with 21 bases between them. The CDR3 loop spans 16 amino acids. CDR1 and CDR2 from the germline V gene are SGHAT and FQNNGV. The CDR3 here is CASSPQRGRGGDTQYF. The CDR3 bases are TGTGCCAGCAGCCCCCAGAGGGGCAGGGGTGGGGATACGCAGTATTTT. Full variable domain (rest looked up from reference TRBV11-2 and TRBJ2-3): EAGVAQSPRYKIIEKRQSVAFWCNPISGHATLYWYQQILGQGPKLLIQFQNNGVVDDSQLPKDRFSAERLKGVDSTLKIQPAKLEDSAVYLCASSPQRGRGGDTQYFGPGTRLTVL.

V and J are TRBV6-2 or TRBV6-3 and TRBJ2-7, with TRBD2 as a possible D gene (6 bases). Germline CDR1 is MNHEY and CDR2 is SVGEGT. The CDR3 has 15 residues. With 2 bases removed from V and 0 bases from J, the gap between germline ends came to 11 bases. The CDR3 nucleotides read TGTGCCAGCAGTTACGCAAGCGGGCGCTCCTACGAGCAGTACTTC. Its protein product is CASSYASGRSYEQYF.

The rearrangement joins TRBV6-4 to TRBJ2-2; 8 bases map to TRBD2. The junction had 14 bases not matched to a gene; V was cut back by 11 bases and J by 3 bases. Germline assignment: CDR1 MRHNA and CDR2 SNTAGT. The CDR3 has 16 residues. In nucleotides, the CDR3 is TGTGCCCCCCCGTCGGGGGGGCCCATTTACACCGGGGAGCTGTTTTTT. It translates to CAPPSGGPIYTGELFF.

The rearrangement links TRBV5-1 to TRBJ1-6, with D perhaps matching TRBD1 (6 bases). Germline values: CDR1 SGHRS, CDR2 YFSETQ. This CDR3 spans 16 amino acids. Deletions cut 4 bases from V and 4 bases from J, with 15 bases between. The CDR3 protein is CASSPGGAPYNSPLHF. The DNA of the CDR3 is TGCGCCAGCAGCCCCGGGGGGGCGCCTTATAATTCACCCCTCCACTTT.

V gene TRBV29-1 combines with J gene TRBJ2-2; 10 nucleotides agree with TRBD1. V lost 7 bases, J lost 7 bases, and 12 bases stayed unmatched. Germline loops: CDR1 SQVTM, CDR2 ANQGSEA. The CDR3 runs 15 residues. CDR3 sequence reads: CSANGPGQGHGELFF. The CDR3 bases are TGCAGCGCGAACGGCCCGGGACAGGGGCACGGGGAGCTGTTTTTT.

This clone was counted a single time. The chain employs TRBV12-5 and TRBJ1-5; 7 bases line up with TRBD1. The CDR3 is 15 residues long. The V and J ends lost 1 base and 4 bases, in that order; junction bases with no gene match: 4. Germline V CDR1 and CDR2: LGHNT, FRNRAP. The CDR3 is CASGLDPRGNQPQHF. CDR3 DNA: TGTGCTAGTGGTTTGGATCCCAGGGGGAATCAGCCCCAGCATTTT.

The chain carries TRBV30 and TRBJ2-1, with 9 positions matching TRBD1. Germline V gene lookup returns CDR1 GTSNPN and CDR2 SVGIG (reference sequence). V shed 2 bases and J 9 bases; nucleotides not matched to a gene: 2. This CDR3 spans 12 amino acids. CDR3 bases: TGTGCCTGGAGTACAGGGGGCCCTGAGCAGTTCTTC. It codes for CAWSTGGPEQFF.

V and J are TRBV19 and TRBJ2-5; 7 nucleotides align to TRBD1. Germline CDR1 is LNHDA and CDR2 is SQIVND (reference sequence). The V gene end was trimmed by 5 bases and the J gene end by 7 bases; junction bases not matched to a gene: 16. This CDR3 comprises 16 residues. CDR3 region: CASSPHEGGAMATQYF. In DNA, the CDR3 is TGTGCCAGTAGTCCGCACGAAGGGGGCGCGATGGCGACCCAGTACTTC.

This chain connects TRBV7-9 to TRBJ2-7, with TRBD2 matching 7 bases. Unmatched junction bases numbered 4, after V lost 1 base and J lost 1 base. The CDR3 consists of 15 residues. Germline CDR1 is SEHNR and CDR2 is FQNEAQ (reference sequence). This CDR3 is CASSLEAGRSYEQYF. CDR3 coding DNA: TGTGCCAGCAGCTTAGAAGCGGGGAGATCCTACGAGCAGTACTTC.

The V call is TRBV7-2, the J call TRBJ1-1; D is unresolved. V was pared by 5 bases and J by 0 bases, with 19 bases between. The CDR3 has 17 amino acids. Per the germline V gene, CDR1 is SGHTA and CDR2 is FQGNSA. The CDR3 DNA reads TGTGCCAGCAGCCGTTTCCCGACGGGAGTCATGAACACTGAAGCTTTCTTT. Protein: CASSRFPTGVMNTEAFF.

This chain uses TRBV18 with TRBJ2-5; a possible D gene is TRBD2 (5 bases). Germline V gene sequence: CDR1 KGHSH, CDR2 LQKENI. The CDR3 extends over 17 amino acids. Trimming took off 0 bases at V and 1 base at J, with 15 bases between the two ends. As DNA, the CDR3 is TGTGCCAGCTCACCACCGAGGGCCGGGCTCCTCCAAGAGACCCAGTACTTC. This encodes CASSPPRAGLLQETQYF. Full variable domain (outside the CDR3, taken from reference TRBV18 and TRBJ2-5): NAGVMQNPRHLVRRRGQEARLRCSPMKGHSHVYWYRQLPEEGLKFMVYLQKENIIDESGMPKERFSAEFPKEGPSILRIQQVVRGDSAAYFCASSPPRAGLLQETQYFGPGTRLLVL.